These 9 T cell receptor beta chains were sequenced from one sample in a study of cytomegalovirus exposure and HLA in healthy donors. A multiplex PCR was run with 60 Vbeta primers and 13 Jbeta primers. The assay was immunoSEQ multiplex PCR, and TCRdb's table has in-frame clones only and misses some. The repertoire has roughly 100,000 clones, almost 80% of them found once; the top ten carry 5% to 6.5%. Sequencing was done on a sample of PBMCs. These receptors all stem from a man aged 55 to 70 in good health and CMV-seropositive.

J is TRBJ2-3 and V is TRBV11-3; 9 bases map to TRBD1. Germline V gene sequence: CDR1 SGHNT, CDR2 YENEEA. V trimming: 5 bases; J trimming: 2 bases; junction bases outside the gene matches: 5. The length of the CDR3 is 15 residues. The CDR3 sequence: CASSGGTGFTDTQYF. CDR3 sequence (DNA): TGTGCCAGCAGCGGAGGGACAGGGTTCACAGATACGCAGTATTTT.

The CDR3 coding sequence is TGTGCCAGCAGCTACCGGACTCAGGAGCTTACCCCAACCTACGAGCAGTACTTC. This codes for CASSYRTQELTPTYEQYF. The chain recombines TRBV28 with TRBJ2-7; D perhaps matches TRBD2 (5 bases). CDR1 and CDR2 from the germline V gene are MDHEN and SYDVKM. This CDR3 spans 18 amino acids. With 6 bases removed from V and 2 bases from J, the gap between germline ends came to 26 bases.

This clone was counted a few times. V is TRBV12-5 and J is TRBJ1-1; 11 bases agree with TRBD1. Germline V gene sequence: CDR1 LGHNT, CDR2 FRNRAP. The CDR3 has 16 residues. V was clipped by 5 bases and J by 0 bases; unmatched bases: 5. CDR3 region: CASGPRTGGLNTEAFF. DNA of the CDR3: TGTGCTAGTGGTCCAAGGACAGGGGGCTTGAACACTGAAGCTTTCTTT.

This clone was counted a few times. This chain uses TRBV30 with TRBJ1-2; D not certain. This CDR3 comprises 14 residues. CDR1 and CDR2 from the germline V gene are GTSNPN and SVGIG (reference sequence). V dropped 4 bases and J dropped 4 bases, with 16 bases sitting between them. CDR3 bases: TGTGCCTGGACCTCCCTCCGACGGGTCTATGGCTACACCTTC. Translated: CAWTSLRRVYGYTF.

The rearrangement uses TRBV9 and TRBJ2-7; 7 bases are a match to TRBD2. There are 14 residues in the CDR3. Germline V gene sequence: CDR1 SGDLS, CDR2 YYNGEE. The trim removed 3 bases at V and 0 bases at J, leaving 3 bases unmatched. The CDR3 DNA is TGTGCCAGCAGCGGTGGGGGGGGCTCCTACGAGCAGTACTTC. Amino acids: CASSGGGGSYEQYF. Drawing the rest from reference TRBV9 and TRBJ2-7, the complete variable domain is DSGVTQTPKHLITATGQRVTLRCSPRSGDLSVYWYQQSLDQGLQFLIQYYNGEERAKGNILERFSAQQFPDLHSELNLSSLELGDSALYFCASSGGGGSYEQYFGPGTRLTVT.

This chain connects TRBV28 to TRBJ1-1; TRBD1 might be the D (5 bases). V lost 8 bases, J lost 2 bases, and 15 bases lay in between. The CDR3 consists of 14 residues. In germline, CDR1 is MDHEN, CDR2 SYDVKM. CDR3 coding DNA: TGTGCCAGCTCGGGACTTCTAAAAAACACTGAAGCTTTCTTT. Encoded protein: CASSGLLKNTEAFF. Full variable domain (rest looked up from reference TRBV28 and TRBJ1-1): DVKVTQSSRYLVKRTGEKVFLECVQDMDHENMFWYRQDPGLGLRLIYFSYDVKMKEKGDIPEGYSVSREKKERFSLILESASTNQTSMYLCASSGLLKNTEAFFGQGTRLTVV.

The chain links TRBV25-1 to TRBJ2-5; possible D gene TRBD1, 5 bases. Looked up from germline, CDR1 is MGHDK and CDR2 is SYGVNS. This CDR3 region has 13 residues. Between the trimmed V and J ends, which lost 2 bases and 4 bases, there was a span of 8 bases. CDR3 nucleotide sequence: TGTGCCAGCAGTGAACAGACAGCAGAGACCCAGTACTTC. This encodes CASSEQTAETQYF.

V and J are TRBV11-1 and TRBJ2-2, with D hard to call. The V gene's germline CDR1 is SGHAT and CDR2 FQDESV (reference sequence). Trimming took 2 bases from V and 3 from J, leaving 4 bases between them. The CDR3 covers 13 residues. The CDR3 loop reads CASSLRDTGELFF. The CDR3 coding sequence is TGTGCCAGCAGCTTACGGGACACCGGGGAGCTGTTTTTT.

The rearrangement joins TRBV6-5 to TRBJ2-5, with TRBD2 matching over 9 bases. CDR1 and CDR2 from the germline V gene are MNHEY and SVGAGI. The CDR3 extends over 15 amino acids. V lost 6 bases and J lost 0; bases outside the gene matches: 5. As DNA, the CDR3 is TGTGCCAGCAGACGACTAGCGGCCGACCAAGAGACCCAGTACTTC. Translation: CASRRLAADQETQYF.